Listed below are T cell receptor beta chains from one sample, sequenced in a study of blood T cell repertoires in COVID-19. Profiling relied on immunoSEQ multiplex PCR, and the TCRdb table lists in-frame clones only, not all of them. Of approximately 90,000 clones listed, 81% are singletons. Sequenced input: peripheral blood. Receptors originate from a man aged 55 to 69 with acute or convalescent COVID-19. Both conserved end residues are part of each CDR3.

V gene	J gene	CDR3 protein
TRBV19	TRBJ2-7	CASSTRTSGFSYEQYF
TRBV24-1	TRBJ2-4	CATSSSTGGTLAKNIQYF
TRBV3-1/TRBV3-2	TRBJ1-3	CASSHGTGTSNTIYF
TRBV10-3	TRBJ1-1	CAIALTETNTEAFF
TRBV4-2	TRBJ2-3	CASSPGGLSTDTQYF
TRBV6-2/TRBV6-3	TRBJ1-1	CASSYDHRGTEAFF
TRBV5-1	TRBJ1-1	CASSSDRFEAFF
TRBV18	TRBJ2-2	CASSPPNSLLNTGELFF
TRBV6-4	TRBJ2-2	CASSDSRRGRRELFF
TRBV23-1	TRBJ2-5	CASSQLGQGTRKETQYF
TRBV6-1	TRBJ1-6	CASSEALRRGPNSPLHF
TRBV30	TRBJ1-2	CASRTGDYGYGYTF
TRBV11-3	TRBJ2-4	CASSARSEGGRVQYF
TRBV7-2	TRBJ1-3	CASSPGQTSGNTIYF
TRBV6-5	TRBJ1-2	CASRGGQGYGYTF
TRBV3-1/TRBV3-2	TRBJ2-1	CASSQEWLAGGLNEQFF
TRBV5-1	TRBJ1-6	CASSVGSGASPLHF
TRBV2	TRBJ2-5	CASTGRGTYQETQYF
TRBV12-3/TRBV12-4	TRBJ2-3	CASDSLSTDTQYF
TRBV18	TRBJ2-5	CASSPQGAGETQYF
TRBV21-1	TRBJ2-1	CASSDGVAGGGYYNEQFF
TRBV9	TRBJ1-2	CASSSQYGYTF
TRBV5-1	TRBJ2-3	CASSFRDNTDTQYF
TRBV7-2	TRBJ2-2	CASSLRLAGVGTGELFF
TRBV18	TRBJ1-2	CASSPKTGGYGYTF
TRBV5-8	TRBJ2-3	CASSPIAGGQTDTQYF
TRBV6-1	TRBJ2-3	CASSEAPGRADTQYF
TRBV4-3	TRBJ2-3	CASSQARGRADTQYF
TRBV5-6	TRBJ1-2	CASSLAGTAVRNYGYTF
TRBV25-1	TRBJ1-3	CASSPRDRGPGNTIYF
TRBV6-5	TRBJ1-2	CASRSRVGYTF
TRBV7-3	TRBJ2-5	CASSLSAGTGESETQYF
TRBV10-3	TRBJ2-6	CATGLTDSGANVLTF
TRBV5-1	TRBJ1-6	CASSIIGGSSYNSPLHF
TRBV7-2	TRBJ2-1	CASSLGMGQPYNEQFF
TRBV11-3	TRBJ2-7	CASSSQGKQYF
TRBV28	TRBJ1-5	CASSSLTRGFNQPQHF
TRBV6-5	TRBJ1-2	CASSPRQELGYTF
TRBV5-4	TRBJ1-2	CASSFDSYGYTF